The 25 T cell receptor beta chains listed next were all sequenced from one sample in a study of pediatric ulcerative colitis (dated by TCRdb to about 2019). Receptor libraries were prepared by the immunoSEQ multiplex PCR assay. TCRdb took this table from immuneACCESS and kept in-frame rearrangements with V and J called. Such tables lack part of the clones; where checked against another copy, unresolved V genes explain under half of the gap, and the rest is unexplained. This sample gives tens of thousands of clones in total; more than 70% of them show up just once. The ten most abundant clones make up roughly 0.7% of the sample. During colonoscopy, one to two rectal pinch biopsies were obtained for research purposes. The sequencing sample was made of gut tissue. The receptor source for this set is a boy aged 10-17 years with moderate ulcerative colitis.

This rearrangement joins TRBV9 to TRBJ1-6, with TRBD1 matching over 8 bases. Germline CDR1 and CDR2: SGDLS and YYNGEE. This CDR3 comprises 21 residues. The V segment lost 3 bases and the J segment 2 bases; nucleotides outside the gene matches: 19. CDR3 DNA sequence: TGTGCCAGCAGCGCCCTACCGTCAGGGGGCTCCCAAGGGACCTATAATTCACCCCTCCACTTT. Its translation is CASSALPSGGSQGTYNSPLHF.

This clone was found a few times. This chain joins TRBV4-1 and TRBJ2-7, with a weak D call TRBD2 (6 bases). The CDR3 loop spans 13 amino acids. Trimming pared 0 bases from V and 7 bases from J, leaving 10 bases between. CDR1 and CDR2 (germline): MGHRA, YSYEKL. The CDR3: CASSQEGGREQYF. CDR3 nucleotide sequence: TGCGCCAGCAGCCAAGAAGGAGGGCGAGAGCAGTACTTC.

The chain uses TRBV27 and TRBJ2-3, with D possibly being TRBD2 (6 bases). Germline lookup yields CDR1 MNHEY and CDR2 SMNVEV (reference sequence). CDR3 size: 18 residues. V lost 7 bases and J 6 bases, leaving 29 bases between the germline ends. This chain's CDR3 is CASTSSPAGGALRDTQYF. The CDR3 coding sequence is TGTGCCAGCACATCTTCCCCCGCCGGAGGGGCGCTCAGGGATACGCAGTATTTT.

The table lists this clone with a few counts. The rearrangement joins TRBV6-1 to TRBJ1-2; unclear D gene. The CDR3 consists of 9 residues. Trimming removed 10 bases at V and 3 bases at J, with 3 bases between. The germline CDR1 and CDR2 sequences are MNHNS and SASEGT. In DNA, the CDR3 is TGTGCCACCTACTATGGCTACACCTTC. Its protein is CATYYGYTF.

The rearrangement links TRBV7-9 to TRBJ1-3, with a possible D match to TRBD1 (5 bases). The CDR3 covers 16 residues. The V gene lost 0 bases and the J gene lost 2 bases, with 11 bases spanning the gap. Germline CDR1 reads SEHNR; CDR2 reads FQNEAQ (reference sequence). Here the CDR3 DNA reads TGTGCCAGCAGCTTAGCCCCTCAGGGCCCTGGAAACACCATATATTTT. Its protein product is CASSLAPQGPGNTIYF. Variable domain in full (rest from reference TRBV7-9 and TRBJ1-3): DTGVSQNPRHKITKRGQNVTFRCDPISEHNRLYWYRQTLGQGPEFLTYFQNEAQLEKSRLLSDRFSAERPKGSFSTLEIQRTEQGDSAMYLCASSLAPQGPGNTIYFGEGSWLTVV.

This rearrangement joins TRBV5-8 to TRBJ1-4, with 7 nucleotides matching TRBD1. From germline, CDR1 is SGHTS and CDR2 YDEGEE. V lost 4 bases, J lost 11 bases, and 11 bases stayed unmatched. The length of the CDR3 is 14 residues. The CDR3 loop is CASSLRQGRGKLFF. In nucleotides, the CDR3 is TGTGCCAGCAGCCTTAGACAGGGCCGTGGTAAACTGTTTTTT.

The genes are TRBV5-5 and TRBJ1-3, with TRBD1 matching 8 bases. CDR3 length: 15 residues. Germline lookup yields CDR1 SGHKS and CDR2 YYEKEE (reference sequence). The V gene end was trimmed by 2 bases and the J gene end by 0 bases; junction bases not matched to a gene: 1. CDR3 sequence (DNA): TGTGCCAGCAGCTTTACAGGGGGCTCTGGAAACACCATATATTTT. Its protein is CASSFTGGSGNTIYF. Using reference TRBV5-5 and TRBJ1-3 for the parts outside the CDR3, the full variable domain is DAGVTQSPTHLIKTRGQQVTLRCSPISGHKSVSWYQQVLGQGPQFIFQYYEKEERGRGNFPDRFSARQFPNYSSELNVNALLLGDSALYLCASSFTGGSGNTIYFGEGSWLTVV.

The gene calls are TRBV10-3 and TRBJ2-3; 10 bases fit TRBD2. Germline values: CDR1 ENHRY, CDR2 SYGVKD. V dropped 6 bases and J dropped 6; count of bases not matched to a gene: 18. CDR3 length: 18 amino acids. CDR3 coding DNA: TGTGCCATCAGGGAAAACGAGCGGGGGGGACCACACGTCGATACGCAGTATTTT. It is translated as CAIRENERGGPHVDTQYF.

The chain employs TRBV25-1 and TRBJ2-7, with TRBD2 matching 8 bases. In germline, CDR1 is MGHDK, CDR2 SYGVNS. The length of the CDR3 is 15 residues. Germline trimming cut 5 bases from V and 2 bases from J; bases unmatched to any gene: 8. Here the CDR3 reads CASSISGAPPYEQYF. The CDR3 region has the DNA TGTGCCAGCAGTATTAGCGGGGCACCCCCCTACGAGCAGTACTTC.

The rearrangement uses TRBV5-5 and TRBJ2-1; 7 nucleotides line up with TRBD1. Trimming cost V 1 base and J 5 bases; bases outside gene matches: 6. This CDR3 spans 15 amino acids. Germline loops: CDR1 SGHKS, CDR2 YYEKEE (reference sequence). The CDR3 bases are TGTGCCAGCAGCTTGATTGGACAGGTTCACAATGAGCAGTTCTTC. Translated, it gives CASSLIGQVHNEQFF. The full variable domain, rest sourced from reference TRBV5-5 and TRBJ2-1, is DAGVTQSPTHLIKTRGQQVTLRCSPISGHKSVSWYQQVLGQGPQFIFQYYEKEERGRGNFPDRFSARQFPNYSSELNVNALLLGDSALYLCASSLIGQVHNEQFFGPGTRLTVL.

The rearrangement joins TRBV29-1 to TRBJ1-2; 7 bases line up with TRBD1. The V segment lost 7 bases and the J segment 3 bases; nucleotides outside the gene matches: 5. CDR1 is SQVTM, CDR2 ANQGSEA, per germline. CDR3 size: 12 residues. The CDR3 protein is CSALDRDYGYTF. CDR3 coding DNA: TGCAGCGCGTTAGACAGGGACTATGGCTACACCTTC.

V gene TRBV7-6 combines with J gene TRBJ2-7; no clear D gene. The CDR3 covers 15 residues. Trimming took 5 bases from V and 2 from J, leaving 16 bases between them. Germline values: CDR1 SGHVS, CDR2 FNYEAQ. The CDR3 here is CASSPGLRSAYEQYF. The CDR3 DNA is TGTGCCAGCAGCCCCGGTCTGAGGAGTGCCTACGAGCAGTACTTC.

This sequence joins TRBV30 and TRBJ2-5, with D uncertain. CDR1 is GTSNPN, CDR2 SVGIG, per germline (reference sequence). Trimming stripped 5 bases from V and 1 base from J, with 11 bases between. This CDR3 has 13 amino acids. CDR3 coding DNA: TGTGCCTGGGATTTAAAGAGCCAAGAGACCCAGTACTTC. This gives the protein CAWDLKSQETQYF.

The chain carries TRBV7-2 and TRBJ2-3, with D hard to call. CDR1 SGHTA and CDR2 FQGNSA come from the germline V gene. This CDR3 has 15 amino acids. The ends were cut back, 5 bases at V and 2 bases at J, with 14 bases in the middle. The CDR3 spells CASSPSQKSTDTQYF. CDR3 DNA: TGTGCCAGCAGCCCAAGCCAGAAATCCACAGATACGCAGTATTTT.

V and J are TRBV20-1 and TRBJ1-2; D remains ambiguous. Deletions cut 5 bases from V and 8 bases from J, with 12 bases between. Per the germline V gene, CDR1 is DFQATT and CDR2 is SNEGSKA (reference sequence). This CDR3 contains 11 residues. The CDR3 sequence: CSAPDKEGYTF. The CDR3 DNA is TGCAGTGCTCCCGACAAGGAAGGCTACACCTTC.

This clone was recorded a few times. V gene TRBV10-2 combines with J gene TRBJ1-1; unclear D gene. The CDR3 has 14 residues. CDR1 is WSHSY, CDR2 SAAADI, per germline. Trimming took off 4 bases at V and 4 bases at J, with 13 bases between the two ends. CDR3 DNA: TGCGCCAGCAGTGTACAGATGAGGGCCACTGAAGCTTTCTTT. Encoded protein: CASSVQMRATEAFF.

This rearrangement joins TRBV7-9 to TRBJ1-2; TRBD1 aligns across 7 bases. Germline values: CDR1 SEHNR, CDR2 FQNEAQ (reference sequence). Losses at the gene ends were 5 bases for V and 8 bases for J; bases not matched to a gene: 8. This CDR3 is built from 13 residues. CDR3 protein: CASSPRQGAGYTF. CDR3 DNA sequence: TGTGCCAGCAGCCCGAGACAGGGTGCCGGCTACACCTTC.

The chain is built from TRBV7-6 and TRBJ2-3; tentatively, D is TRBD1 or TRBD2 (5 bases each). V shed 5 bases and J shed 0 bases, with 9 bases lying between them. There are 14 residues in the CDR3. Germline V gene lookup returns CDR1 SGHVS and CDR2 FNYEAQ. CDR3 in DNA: TGTGCCAGCAGCCCCAGGGACAGCACAGATACGCAGTATTTT. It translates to CASSPRDSTDTQYF. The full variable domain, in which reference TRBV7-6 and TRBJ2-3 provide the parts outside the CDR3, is GAGVSQSPRYKVTKRGQDVALRCDPISGHVSLYWYRQALGQGPEFLTYFNYEAQQDKSGLPNDRFSAERPEGSISTLTIQRTEQRDSAMYRCASSPRDSTDTQYFGPGTRLTVL.

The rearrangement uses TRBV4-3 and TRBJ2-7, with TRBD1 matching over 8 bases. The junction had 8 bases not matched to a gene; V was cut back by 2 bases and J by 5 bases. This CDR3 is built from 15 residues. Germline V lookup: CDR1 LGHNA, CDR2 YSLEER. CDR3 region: CASSQSKDRVNEQYF. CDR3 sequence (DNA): TGCGCCAGCAGCCAATCCAAGGACAGGGTCAACGAGCAGTACTTC.

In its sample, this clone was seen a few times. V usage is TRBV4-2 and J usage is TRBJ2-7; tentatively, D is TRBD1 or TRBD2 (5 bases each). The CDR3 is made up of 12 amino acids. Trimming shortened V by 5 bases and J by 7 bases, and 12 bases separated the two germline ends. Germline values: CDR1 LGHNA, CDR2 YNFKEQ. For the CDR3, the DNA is TGTGCCAGCAGCACGGGACGTACAGAGCAGTACTTC. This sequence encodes CASSTGRTEQYF.

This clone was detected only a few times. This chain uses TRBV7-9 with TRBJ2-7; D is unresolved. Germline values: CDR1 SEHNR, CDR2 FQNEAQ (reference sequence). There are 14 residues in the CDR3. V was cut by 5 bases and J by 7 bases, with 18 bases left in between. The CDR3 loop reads CASSGPLELWEQYF. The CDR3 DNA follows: TGTGCCAGCAGCGGGCCCCTAGAGTTATGGGAGCAGTACTTC.

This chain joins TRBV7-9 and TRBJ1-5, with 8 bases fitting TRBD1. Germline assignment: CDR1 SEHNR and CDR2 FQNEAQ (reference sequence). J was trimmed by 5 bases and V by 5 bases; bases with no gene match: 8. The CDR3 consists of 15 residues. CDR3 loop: CASSRLTGEDQPQHF. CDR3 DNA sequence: TGTGCCAGCAGCCGACTGACAGGGGAAGATCAGCCCCAGCATTTT.

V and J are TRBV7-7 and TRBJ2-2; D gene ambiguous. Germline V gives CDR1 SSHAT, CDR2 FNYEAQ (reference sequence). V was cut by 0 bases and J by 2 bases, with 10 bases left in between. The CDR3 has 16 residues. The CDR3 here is CASSLAQVLNTGELFF. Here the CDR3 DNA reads TGTGCCAGCAGCTTAGCCCAGGTTCTAAACACCGGGGAGCTGTTTTTT.

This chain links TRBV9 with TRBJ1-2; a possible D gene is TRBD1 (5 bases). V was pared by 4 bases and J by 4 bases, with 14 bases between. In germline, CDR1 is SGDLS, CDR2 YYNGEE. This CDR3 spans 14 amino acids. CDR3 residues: CASSSDEGLYGYTF. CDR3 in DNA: TGTGCCAGCAGCTCAGACGAGGGGCTCTATGGCTACACCTTC.

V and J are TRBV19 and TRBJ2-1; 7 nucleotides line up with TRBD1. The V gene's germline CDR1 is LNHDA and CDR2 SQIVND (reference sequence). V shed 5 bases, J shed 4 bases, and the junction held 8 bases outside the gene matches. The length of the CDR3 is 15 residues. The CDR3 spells CASSARQGLYNEQFF. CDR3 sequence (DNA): TGTGCCAGTAGTGCCCGACAGGGCCTATACAATGAGCAGTTCTTC. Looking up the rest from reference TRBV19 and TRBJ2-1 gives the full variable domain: DGGITQSPKYLFRKEGQNVTLSCEQNLNHDAMYWYRQDPGQGLRLIYYSQIVNDFQKGDIAEGYSVSREKKESFPLTVTSAQKNPTAFYLCASSARQGLYNEQFFGPGTRLTVL.